These 6 T cell receptor gamma chains originate from one sample sequenced in a study of Vδ1+ human thymocytes. Which antigens these TCRs recognize remains unknown. Sequences come from RNA converted to cDNA by reverse transcription. Multiplex PCR used pooled V-gene forward primers and a constant-region reverse primer to amplify CDR3s. TCRdb fed the multiplex PCR reads to CATT. Of under 25,000 gamma-chain clones listed, roughly an eighth were seen once; the top ten hold 1.9%. Overall study findings and caveats: Highly polyclonal TRG and TRD repertoires with Gaussian CDR3 length distributions appeared in thymus.

The sequenced sample was Vdelta1+ gamma-delta thymocytes from the thymus. Subset noted: FACS-sorted CD3+ TCRalphabeta- TCRVdelta1+ TCRVdelta2- thymocytes. These receptors came from a child less than two years old who had congenital heart surgery.

This clone was recorded a few times. V is TRGV9 and J is TRGJ1 or TRGJ2. There are 13 residues in the CDR3. J lost 1 base, V lost 6 bases, and 6 bases had no gene match. Germline V gene data show CDR1 as GITISATS and CDR2 as ISYDGTV (reference sequence). The CDR3, as DNA: TGTGCCTTGTGGAGGGCTAATTATTATAAGAAACTCTTT. Its translation is CALWRANYYKKLF.

The rearrangement links TRGV3 to TRGJ1 or TRGJ2. Germline V lookup: CDR1 VTNTFY, CDR2 YDVSTARD (reference sequence). J was trimmed by 7 bases and V by 0 bases; bases with no gene match: 9. This CDR3 is built from 14 residues. The CDR3 DNA reads as TGTGCCACCTGGGACAGGCAGTCGCAGTATAAGAAACTCTTT. Protein product: CATWDRQSQYKKLF.

This clone was seen a handful of times. The genes are TRGV5 and TRGJ1 or TRGJ2. This CDR3 is 11 amino acids long. Germline CDR1 reads VINAFY; CDR2 reads YDVSNSKD. With 4 bases clipped from V and 11 bases from J, the junction kept 8 bases outside the gene matches. The CDR3 nucleotides are TGTGCCACCTGGGAAACTGGTCAGAAACTCTTT. As protein: CATWETGQKLF.

The V call is TRGV9, the J call TRGJ1 or TRGJ2. From germline, CDR1 is GITISATS and CDR2 ISYDGTV (reference sequence). V lost 4 bases, J lost 10 bases, and 10 bases stayed unmatched. The CDR3 extends over 12 amino acids. CDR3 residues: CALWDSLVKKLF. CDR3 in DNA: TGTGCCTTGTGGGATTCGTTAGTGAAGAAACTCTTT.

The V call is TRGV9, the J call TRGJ1 or TRGJ2. Trimming cost V 6 bases and J 4 bases; bases outside gene matches: 9. Germline lookup yields CDR1 GITISATS and CDR2 ISYDGTV (reference sequence). This CDR3 is 13 amino acids long. This chain's CDR3 is CALWNRRYYKKLF. As DNA, the CDR3 is TGTGCCTTGTGGAATCGTCGCTATTATAAGAAACTCTTT.

This clone has just a few counts. This clone may be a read error of a much larger clone one base away. Other nucleotide sequences from this sample produce the same CDR3. V and J are TRGV9 and TRGJ1 or TRGJ2. V shed 3 bases, J shed 2 bases, and the junction held 4 bases outside the gene matches. Germline values: CDR1 GITISATS, CDR2 ISYDGTV (reference sequence). CDR3 size: 13 residues. The CDR3 DNA sequence: TGTGCCTTGTGGGAGCCGTATTATTATAAGAAACTCTTT. Protein: CALWEPYYYKKLF.